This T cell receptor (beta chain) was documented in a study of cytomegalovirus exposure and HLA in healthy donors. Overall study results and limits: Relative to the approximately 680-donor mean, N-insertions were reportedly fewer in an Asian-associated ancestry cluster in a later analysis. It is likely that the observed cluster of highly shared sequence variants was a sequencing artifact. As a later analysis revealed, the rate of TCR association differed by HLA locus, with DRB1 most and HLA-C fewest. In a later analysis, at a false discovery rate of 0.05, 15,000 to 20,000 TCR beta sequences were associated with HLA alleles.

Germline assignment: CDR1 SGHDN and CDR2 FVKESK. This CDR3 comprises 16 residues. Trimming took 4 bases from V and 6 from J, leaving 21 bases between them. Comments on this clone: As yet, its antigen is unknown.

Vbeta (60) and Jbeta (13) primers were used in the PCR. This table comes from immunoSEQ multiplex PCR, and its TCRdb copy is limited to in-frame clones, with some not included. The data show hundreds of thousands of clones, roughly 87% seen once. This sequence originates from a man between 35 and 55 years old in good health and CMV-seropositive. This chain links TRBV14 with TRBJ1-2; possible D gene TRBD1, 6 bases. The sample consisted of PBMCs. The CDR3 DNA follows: TGTGCCAGCAGCCCGAGTAGGGCAGGGGCGCTCGATGGCTACACCTTC. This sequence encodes CASSPSRAGALDGYTF.